The present T cell receptor (beta chain) was sequenced within a study of blood T cell repertoires in COVID-19. Study background: Donors in the United States, Italy and Spain gave samples during acute or convalescent COVID-19. The cDNA or gDNA used as material had been derived from T cells, B-cell-depleted T cells, or PBMCs.

Patients in Seattle were enrolled during active infection, then followed longitudinally. Sequenced by immunoSEQ multiplex PCR; TCRdb stores in-frame clones only, minus some. Here the sample spans some 140,000 clones, about 85% being singletons. The clonotype originates from a man in his 60s with COVID-19, enrolled during active disease. Sequenced sample: peripheral blood.

Written as DNA, the CDR3 is TGTGCCACCGGGGCGGAGATCACAGATACGCAGTATTTT. It codes for CATGAEITDTQYF. The J gene is TRBJ2-3, the V gene TRBV24-1, with D perhaps matching TRBD1 (5 bases). Trimming stripped 9 bases from V and 2 bases from J, with 11 bases between. This CDR3 is built from 13 residues. Germline CDR1 reads KGHDR; CDR2 reads SFDVKD.